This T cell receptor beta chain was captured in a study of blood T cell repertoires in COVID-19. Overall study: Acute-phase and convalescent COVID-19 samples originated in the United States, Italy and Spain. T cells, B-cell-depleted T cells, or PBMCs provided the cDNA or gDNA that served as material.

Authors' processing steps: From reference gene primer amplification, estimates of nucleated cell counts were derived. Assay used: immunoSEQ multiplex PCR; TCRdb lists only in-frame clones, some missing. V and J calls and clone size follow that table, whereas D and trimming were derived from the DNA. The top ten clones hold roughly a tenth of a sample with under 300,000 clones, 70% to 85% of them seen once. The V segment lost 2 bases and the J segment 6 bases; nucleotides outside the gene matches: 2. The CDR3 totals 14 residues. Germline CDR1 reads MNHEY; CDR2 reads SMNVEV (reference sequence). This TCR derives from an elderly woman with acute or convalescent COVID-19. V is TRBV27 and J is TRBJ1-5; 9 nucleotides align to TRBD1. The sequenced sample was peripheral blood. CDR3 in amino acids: CASSLGQGSQPQHF. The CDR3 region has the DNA TGTGCCAGCAGTTTAGGACAGGGGAGTCAGCCCCAGCATTTT.